This T cell receptor (beta chain) was sequenced during a study of blood T cell repertoires in COVID-19. The overall study: Acute-phase and convalescent COVID-19 samples originated in the United States, Italy and Spain. Sources were T cells, B-cell-depleted T cells, or PBMCs; the material itself was cDNA or gDNA.

Germline values: CDR1 SGHRS, CDR2 YFSETQ. Trimming pared 7 bases from V and 4 bases from J, leaving 11 bases between. The CDR3 runs to 13 residues. Original processing notes: The assay estimated nucleated cells by amplifying reference gene primers. TCRdb's copy holds only in-frame clones and misses some; the assay was immunoSEQ multiplex PCR. V, J and clone size reflect that table, while D and trimming were determined from the DNA. The sample includes about 95,000 clones, approximately 80% of them seen just once. V gene TRBV5-1 combines with J gene TRBJ2-2; no reliable D call. The receptor's source is a human donor in a cohort sampled during active COVID-19. The sequenced material came from peripheral blood. CDR3 DNA: TGCGCCAGCGCAATGGGCTTCACCGGGGAGCTGTTTTTT. Amino acids: CASAMGFTGELFF.